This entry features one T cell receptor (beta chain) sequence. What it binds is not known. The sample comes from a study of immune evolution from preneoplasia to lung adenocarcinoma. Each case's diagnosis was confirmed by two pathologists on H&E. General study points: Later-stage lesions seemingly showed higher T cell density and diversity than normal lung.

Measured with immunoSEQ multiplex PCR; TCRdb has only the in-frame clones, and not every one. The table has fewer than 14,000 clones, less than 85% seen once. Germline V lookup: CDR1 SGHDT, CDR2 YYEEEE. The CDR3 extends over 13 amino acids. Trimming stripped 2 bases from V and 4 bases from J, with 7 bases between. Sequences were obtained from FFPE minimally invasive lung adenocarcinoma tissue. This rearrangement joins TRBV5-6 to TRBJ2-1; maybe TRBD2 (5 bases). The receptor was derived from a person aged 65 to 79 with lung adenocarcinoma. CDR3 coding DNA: TGTGCCAGCAGCTTCTCGGGGTACAATGAGCAGTTCTTC. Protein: CASSFSGYNEQFF.